This T cell receptor (beta chain) was sequenced for a study of cytomegalovirus exposure and HLA in healthy donors. Study-wide background: Most genotyped donors, 81% of about 400, had Caucasian-associated genetic ancestry.

With respect to this clone: Its target is unknown.

The study, taken as a whole, reports: One later analysis reportedly identified an Asian-associated ancestry cluster that showed fewer N-insertions than the roughly 700-donor mean. The investigators catalogued 164 TCR beta chains as cytomegalovirus-associated.

With 60 Vbeta and 13 Jbeta primers, the PCR was carried out. The data were produced by immunoSEQ multiplex PCR, yet TCRdb's version contains in-frame clones alone and is incomplete. Recorded for this sample: some 64,000 clones. There are 15 residues in the CDR3. Per the germline V gene, CDR1 is SGHRS and CDR2 is YFSETQ. J gave up 9 bases and V 0 bases, and 7 bases lay outside the gene matches. The rearrangement joins TRBV5-1 to TRBJ2-3, with TRBD2 matching over 10 bases. The TCR comes from a woman in her 30s in good health and CMV-seronegative. Sequencing input: PBMCs. The CDR3 nucleotides are TGCGCCAGCAGCTTGGAGGCAGCGGGGGGGCAAACGCAGTATTTT. It specifies CASSLEAAGGQTQYF.